This is a list of T cell receptor beta chains from one sample in a study of post-analysis software for immune sequencing data. TCRdb recomputed calls from the PCR reads with MiXCR, one row per CDR3 protein. The table records almost 700,000 distinct CDR3 sequences, 55% to 60% of them present only once. Sequenced sample: blood. Receptors originate from a girl under 10 years old with multiple sclerosis. Both conserved end residues are part of each CDR3. A D gene is named only where the DNA matches it firmly. Clone size is stated in some rows and not others, as once, few, many or a class when expanded.

v_gene: TRBV7-2
abundance: .
d_gene: .
j_gene: TRBJ2-2
CDR3nt: TGTGCCAGCAGCTCCTATCTCCGGGGGGCCACCGGGGAGCTGTTTTTT
CDR3aa: CASSSYLRGATGELFF

v_gene: TRBV29-1
abundance: few
d_gene: .
j_gene: TRBJ1-1
CDR3nt: TGCAGCGTAACACCCCATATGAACACTGAAGCTTTCTTT
CDR3aa: CSVTPHMNTEAFF

v_gene: TRBV10-3
abundance: once
d_gene: .
j_gene: TRBJ1-2
CDR3nt: TGTGCCATCACCCAGGATACTAACTATGGCTACACCTTC
CDR3aa: CAITQDTNYGYTF

v_gene: TRBV2
abundance: .
d_gene: TRBD1
j_gene: TRBJ2-6
CDR3nt: TGTGCCAGCAGAGGGGGCTTTGGGGCCAACGTCCTGACTTTC
CDR3aa: CASRGGFGANVLTF

v_gene: TRBV7-3
abundance: few
d_gene: TRBD1
j_gene: TRBJ2-5
CDR3nt: TGTGCCAGCAGCCGGACAGGCGGCGGAGAGACCCAGTACTTC
CDR3aa: CASSRTGGGETQYF

v_gene: TRBV20-1
abundance: .
d_gene: .
j_gene: TRBJ1-5
CDR3nt: TGCAGTGCTAGTAGGGGTTATAGCAATCAGCCCCAGCATTTT
CDR3aa: CSASRGYSNQPQHF

v_gene: TRBV10-2
abundance: .
d_gene: .
j_gene: TRBJ2-7
CDR3nt: TGCGCCAGCAGGGAAAGGGGTCCCCCCTACGAGCAGTACTTC
CDR3aa: CASRERGPPYEQYF

v_gene: TRBV5-1
abundance: .
d_gene: TRBD2
j_gene: TRBJ2-1
CDR3nt: TGCGCCAGCAGCTCAATAGCGGGAGTATGGTATGAGCAGTTCTTC
CDR3aa: CASSSIAGVWYEQFF

v_gene: TRBV10-3
abundance: once
d_gene: .
j_gene: TRBJ1-5
CDR3nt: TGTGCCGCCGGCCTAGAGAGCCAACAGCCCCAGCATTTT
CDR3aa: CAAGLESQQPQHF

v_gene: TRBV6-2/TRBV6-3
abundance: few
d_gene: .
j_gene: TRBJ1-6
CDR3nt: TGTGCCAGCAGTTACGTCCGGAGCTCCTATAATTCACCCCTCCACTTT
CDR3aa: CASSYVRSSYNSPLHF

v_gene: TRBV12-3/TRBV12-4
abundance: .
d_gene: TRBD1
j_gene: TRBJ1-2
CDR3nt: TGTGCCAGCAGTCCATTGACAGGGCCCGGGAGTGGCTATGGCTACACCTTC
CDR3aa: CASSPLTGPGSGYGYTF

v_gene: TRBV30
abundance: .
d_gene: TRBD2
j_gene: TRBJ2-2
CDR3nt: TGTGCCTGGAACAAAGGACTAGTTGTTGCTTCCGGGGAGCTGTTTTTT
CDR3aa: CAWNKGLVVASGELFF

v_gene: TRBV3-1
abundance: .
d_gene: .
j_gene: TRBJ2-5
CDR3nt: TGTGCCAGCAGCCAAGCGGGGACTCTGCAAGAGACCCAGTACTTC
CDR3aa: CASSQAGTLQETQYF

v_gene: TRBV30
abundance: .
d_gene: .
j_gene: TRBJ1-1
CDR3nt: TGTGCCTGGAGTGTATCCGTGAACACTGAAGCTTTCTTT
CDR3aa: CAWSVSVNTEAFF

v_gene: TRBV12-3/TRBV12-4
abundance: .
d_gene: .
j_gene: TRBJ1-2
CDR3nt: TGTGCCAGCAGTCCCCTAGCTAAGCTAGCTAACTATGGCTACACCTTC
CDR3aa: CASSPLAKLANYGYTF

v_gene: TRBV5-1
abundance: .
d_gene: .
j_gene: TRBJ2-7
CDR3nt: TGCGCCAGCAGCCCCGAAAAACCCCTCTCCTACGAGCAGTACTTC
CDR3aa: CASSPEKPLSYEQYF

v_gene: TRBV5-1
abundance: .
d_gene: .
j_gene: TRBJ2-7
CDR3nt: TGCGCCAGCAGCATGTTAGGGAACTCCTACGAGCAGTACTTC
CDR3aa: CASSMLGNSYEQYF

v_gene: TRBV7-9
abundance: .
d_gene: TRBD1
j_gene: TRBJ2-1
CDR3nt: TGTGCCAGCAGCGGGACAGTTACCTACGAGCAGTTCTTC
CDR3aa: CASSGTVTYEQFF